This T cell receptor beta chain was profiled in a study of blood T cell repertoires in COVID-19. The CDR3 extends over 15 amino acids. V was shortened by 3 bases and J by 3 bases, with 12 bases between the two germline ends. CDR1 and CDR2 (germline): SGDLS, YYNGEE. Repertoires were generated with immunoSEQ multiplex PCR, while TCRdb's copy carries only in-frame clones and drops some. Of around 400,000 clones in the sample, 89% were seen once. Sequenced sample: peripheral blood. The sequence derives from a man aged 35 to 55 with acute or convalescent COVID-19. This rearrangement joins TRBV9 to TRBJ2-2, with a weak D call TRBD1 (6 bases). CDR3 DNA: TGTGCCAGCAGCGCAGGGGCAGGGGACACCGGGGAGCTGTTTTTT. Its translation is CASSAGAGDTGELFF.